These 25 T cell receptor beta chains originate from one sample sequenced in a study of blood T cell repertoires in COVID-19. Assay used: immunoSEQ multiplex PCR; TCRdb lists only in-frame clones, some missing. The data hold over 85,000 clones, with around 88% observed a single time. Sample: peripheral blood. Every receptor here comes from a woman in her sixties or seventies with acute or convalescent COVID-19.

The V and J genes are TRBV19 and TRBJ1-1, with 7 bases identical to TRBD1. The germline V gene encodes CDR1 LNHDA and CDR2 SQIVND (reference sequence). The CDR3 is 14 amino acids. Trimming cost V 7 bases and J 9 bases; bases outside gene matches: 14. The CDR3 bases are TGTGCCAGTATCGAGGACAGGAGGGTAGTGAAAGCTTTCTTT. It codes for CASIEDRRVVKAFF.

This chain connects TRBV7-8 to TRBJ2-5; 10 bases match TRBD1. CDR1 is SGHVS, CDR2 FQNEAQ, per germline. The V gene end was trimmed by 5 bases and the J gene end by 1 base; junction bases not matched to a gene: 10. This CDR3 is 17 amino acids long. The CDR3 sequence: CASSRGDRGIFQETQYF. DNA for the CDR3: TGTGCCAGCAGCCGAGGGGACAGGGGAATTTTCCAAGAGACCCAGTACTTC.

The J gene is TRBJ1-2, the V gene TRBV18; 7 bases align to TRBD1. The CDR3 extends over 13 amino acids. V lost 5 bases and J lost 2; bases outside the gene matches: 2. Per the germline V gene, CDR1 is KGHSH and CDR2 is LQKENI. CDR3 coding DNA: TGTGCCAGCTCATCGGGACAGAACTATGGCTACACCTTC. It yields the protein CASSSGQNYGYTF.

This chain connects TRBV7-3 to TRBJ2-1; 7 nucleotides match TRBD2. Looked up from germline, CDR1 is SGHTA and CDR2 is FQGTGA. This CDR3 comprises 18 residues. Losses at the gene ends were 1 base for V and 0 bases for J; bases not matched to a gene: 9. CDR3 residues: CASSLRGSSGRSYNEQFF. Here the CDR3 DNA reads TGTGCCAGCAGCTTAAGAGGGTCTAGCGGCCGCTCCTACAATGAGCAGTTCTTC.

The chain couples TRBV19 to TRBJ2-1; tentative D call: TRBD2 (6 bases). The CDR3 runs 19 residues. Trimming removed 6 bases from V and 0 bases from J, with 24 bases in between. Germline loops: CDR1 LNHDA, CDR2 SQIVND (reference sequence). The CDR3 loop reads CASSPGLATPGSSYNEQFF. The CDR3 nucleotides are TGTGCCAGTAGCCCGGGACTGGCTACCCCGGGGAGCTCCTACAATGAGCAGTTCTTC. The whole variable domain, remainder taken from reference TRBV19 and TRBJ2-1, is DGGITQSPKYLFRKEGQNVTLSCEQNLNHDAMYWYRQDPGQGLRLIYYSQIVNDFQKGDIAEGYSVSREKKESFPLTVTSAQKNPTAFYLCASSPGLATPGSSYNEQFFGPGTRLTVL.

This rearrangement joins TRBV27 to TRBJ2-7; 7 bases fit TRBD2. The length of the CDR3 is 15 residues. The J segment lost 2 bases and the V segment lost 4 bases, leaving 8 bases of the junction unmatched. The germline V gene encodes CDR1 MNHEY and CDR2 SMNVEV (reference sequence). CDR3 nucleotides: TGTGCCAGCAGTTATACCGGGACTAAAGCCTACGAGCAGTACTTC. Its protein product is CASSYTGTKAYEQYF.

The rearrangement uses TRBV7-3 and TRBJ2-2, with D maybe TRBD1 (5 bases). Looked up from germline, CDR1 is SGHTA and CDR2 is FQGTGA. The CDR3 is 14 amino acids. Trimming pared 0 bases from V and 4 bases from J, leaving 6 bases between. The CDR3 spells CASSLTGRTGELFF. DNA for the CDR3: TGTGCCAGCAGCTTAACGGGGCGCACCGGGGAGCTGTTTTTT.

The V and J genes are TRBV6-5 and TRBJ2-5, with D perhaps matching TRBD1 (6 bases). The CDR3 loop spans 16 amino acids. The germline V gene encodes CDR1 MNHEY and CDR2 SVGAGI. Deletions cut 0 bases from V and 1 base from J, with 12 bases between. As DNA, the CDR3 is TGTGCCAGCAGTTACTCATGGGACACCCCCCAAGAGACCCAGTACTTC. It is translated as CASSYSWDTPQETQYF.

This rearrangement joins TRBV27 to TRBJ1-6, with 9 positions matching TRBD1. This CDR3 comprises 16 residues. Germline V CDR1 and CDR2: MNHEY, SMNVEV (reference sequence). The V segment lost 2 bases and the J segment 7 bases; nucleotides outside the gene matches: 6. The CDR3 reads CASSLAGQGWNSPLHF. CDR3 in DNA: TGTGCCAGCAGTTTAGCCGGACAGGGGTGGAATTCACCCCTCCACTTT.

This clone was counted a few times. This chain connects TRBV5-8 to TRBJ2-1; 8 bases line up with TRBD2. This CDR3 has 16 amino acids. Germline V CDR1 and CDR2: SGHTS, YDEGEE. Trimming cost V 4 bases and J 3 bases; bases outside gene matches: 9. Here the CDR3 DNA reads TGTGCCAGCAGCGTACAACTAGCGGTTCACTACAATGAGCAGTTCTTC. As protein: CASSVQLAVHYNEQFF. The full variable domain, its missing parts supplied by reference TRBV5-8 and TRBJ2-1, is EAGVTQSPTHLIKTRGQQATLRCSPISGHTSVYWYQQALGLGLQFLLWYDEGEERNRGNFPPRFSGRQFPNYSSELNVNALELEDSALYLCASSVQLAVHYNEQFFGPGTRLTVL.

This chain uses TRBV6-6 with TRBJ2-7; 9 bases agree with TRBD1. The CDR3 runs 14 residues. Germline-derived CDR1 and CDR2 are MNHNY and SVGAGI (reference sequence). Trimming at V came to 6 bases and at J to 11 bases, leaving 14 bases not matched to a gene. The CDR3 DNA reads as TGTGCCAGCAGGGACAATACAGGGGGCGGATGGGAGTACTTC. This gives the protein CASRDNTGGGWEYF.

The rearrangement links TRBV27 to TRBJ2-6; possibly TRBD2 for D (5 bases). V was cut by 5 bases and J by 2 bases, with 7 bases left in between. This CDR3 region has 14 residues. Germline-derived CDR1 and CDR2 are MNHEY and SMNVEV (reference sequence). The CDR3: CASSRTPGANVLTF. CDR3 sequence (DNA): TGTGCCAGCAGTCGGACTCCTGGGGCCAACGTCCTGACTTTC.

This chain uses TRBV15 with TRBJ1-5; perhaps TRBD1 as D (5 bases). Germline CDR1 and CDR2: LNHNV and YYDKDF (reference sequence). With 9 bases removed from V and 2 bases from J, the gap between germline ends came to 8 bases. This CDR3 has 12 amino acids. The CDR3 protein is CATGGGNQPQHF. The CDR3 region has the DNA TGTGCCACGGGGGGTGGCAATCAGCCCCAGCATTTT.

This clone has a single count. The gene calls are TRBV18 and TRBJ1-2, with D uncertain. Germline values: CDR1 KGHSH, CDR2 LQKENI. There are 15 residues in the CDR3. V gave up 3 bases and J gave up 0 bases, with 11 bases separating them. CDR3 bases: TGTGCCAGCTCACCGCTAGGAGATCCTAACTATGGCTACACCTTC. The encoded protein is CASSPLGDPNYGYTF.

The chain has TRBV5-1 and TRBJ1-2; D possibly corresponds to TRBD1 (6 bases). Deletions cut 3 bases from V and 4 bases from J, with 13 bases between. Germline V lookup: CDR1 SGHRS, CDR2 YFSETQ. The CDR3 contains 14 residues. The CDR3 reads CASSSGQKGYGYTF. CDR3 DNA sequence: TGCGCCAGCAGCTCCGGACAGAAAGGCTATGGCTACACCTTC.

The CDR3 DNA sequence: TGTGCCAGTAGTATAGATGGGGGAGGTCCCTCCTACAATGAGCAGTTCTTC. This translates into CASSIDGGGPSYNEQFF. This chain connects TRBV19 to TRBJ2-1; D is possibly TRBD2 (6 bases). Trimming cost V 0 bases and J 0 bases, with 12 bases left between them. The CDR3 contains 17 residues. Looked up from germline, CDR1 is LNHDA and CDR2 is SQIVND (reference sequence).

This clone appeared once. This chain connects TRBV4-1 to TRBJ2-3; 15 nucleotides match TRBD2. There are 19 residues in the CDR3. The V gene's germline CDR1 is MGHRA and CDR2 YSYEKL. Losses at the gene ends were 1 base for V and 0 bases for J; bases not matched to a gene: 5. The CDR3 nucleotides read TGCGCCAGCAGCCAAGTTCCCGGACTAGCGGGAGGGAGCACAGATACGCAGTATTTT. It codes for CASSQVPGLAGGSTDTQYF.

The chain's CDR3 is CASSLSEGVGYTF. CDR3 DNA: TGTGCCAGCAGCTTATCCGAGGGAGTGGGCTACACCTTC. The chain combines TRBV7-9 with TRBJ1-2, with no clear D. The V gene lost 2 bases and the J gene lost 8 bases, with 12 bases spanning the gap. There are 13 residues in the CDR3. The germline V gene encodes CDR1 SEHNR and CDR2 FQNEAQ (reference sequence).

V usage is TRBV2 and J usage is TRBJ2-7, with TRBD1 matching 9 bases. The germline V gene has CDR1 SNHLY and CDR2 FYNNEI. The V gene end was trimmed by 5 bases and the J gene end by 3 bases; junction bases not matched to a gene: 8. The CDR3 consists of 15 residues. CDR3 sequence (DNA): TGTGCCAGCAGTTTGACAGGGGGTGACTACTACGAGCAGTACTTC. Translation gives CASSLTGGDYYEQYF.

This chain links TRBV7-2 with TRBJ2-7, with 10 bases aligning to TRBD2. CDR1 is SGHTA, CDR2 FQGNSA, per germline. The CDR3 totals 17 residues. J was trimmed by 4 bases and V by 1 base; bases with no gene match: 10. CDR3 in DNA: TGTGCCAGCAGCTTAGTAGCGGGAGGTAGATCAACTTACGAGCAGTACTTC. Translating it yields CASSLVAGGRSTYEQYF.

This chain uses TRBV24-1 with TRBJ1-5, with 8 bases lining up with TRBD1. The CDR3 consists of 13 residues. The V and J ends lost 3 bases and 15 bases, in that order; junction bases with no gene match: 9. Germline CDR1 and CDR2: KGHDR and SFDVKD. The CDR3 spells CATSDTEDRGLHF. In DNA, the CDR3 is TGTGCCACCAGTGATACCGAAGACAGGGGACTGCATTTT.

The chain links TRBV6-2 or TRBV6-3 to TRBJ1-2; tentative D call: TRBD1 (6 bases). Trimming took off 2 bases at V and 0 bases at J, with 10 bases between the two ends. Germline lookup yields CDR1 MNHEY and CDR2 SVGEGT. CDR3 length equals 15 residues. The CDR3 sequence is CASSYQGSTNYGYTF. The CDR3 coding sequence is TGTGCCAGCAGTTACCAGGGGTCGACTAACTATGGCTACACCTTC.

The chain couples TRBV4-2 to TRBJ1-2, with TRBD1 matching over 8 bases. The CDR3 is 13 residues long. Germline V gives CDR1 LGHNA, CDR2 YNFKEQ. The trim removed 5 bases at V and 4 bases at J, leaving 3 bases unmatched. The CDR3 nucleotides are TGTGCCAGCAGCGCCGGGACAGGCTATGGCTACACCTTC. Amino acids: CASSAGTGYGYTF.

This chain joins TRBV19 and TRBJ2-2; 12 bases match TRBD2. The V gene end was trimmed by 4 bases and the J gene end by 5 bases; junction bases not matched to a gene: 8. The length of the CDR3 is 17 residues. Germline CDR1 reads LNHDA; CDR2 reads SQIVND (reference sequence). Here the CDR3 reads CASSKISGTSGTGELFF. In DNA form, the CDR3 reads TGTGCCAGTAGTAAGATCTCCGGGACTAGCGGGACCGGGGAGCTGTTTTTT.

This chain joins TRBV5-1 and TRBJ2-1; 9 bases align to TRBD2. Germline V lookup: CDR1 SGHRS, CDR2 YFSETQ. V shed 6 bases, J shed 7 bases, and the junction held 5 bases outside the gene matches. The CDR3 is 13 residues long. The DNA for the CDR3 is TGCGCCAGCATGGCGGGAGGGGATAATGAGCAGTTCTTC. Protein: CASMAGGDNEQFF. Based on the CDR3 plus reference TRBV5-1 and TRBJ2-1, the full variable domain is KAGVTQTPRYLIKTRGQQVTLSCSPISGHRSVSWYQQTPGQGLQFLFEYFSETQRNKGNFPGRFSGRQFSNSRSEMNVSTLELGDSALYLCASMAGGDNEQFFGPGTRLTVL.